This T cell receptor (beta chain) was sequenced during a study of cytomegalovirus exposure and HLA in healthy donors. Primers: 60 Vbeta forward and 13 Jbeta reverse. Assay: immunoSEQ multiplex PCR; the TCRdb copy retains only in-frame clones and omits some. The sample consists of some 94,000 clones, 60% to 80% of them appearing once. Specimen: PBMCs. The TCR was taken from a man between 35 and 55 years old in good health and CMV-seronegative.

Written as DNA, the CDR3 is TGTGCCTGGAGCCCCGGTAATCCGGGACAGGGGGGATCACCCCTCCACTTT. The encoded protein is CAWSPGNPGQGGSPLHF. The J gene is TRBJ1-6, the V gene TRBV30; 11 bases match TRBD1. J lost 10 bases, V lost 3 bases, and 14 bases had no gene match. The CDR3 contains 17 residues. Germline V gene sequence: CDR1 GTSNPN, CDR2 SVGIG (reference sequence). The full variable domain, with the rest looked up from reference TRBV30 and TRBJ1-6, is SQTIHQWPATLVQPVGSPLSLECTVEGTSNPNLYWYRQAAGRGLQLLFYSVGIGQISSEVPQNLSASRPQDRQFILSSKKLLLSDSGFYLCAWSPGNPGQGGSPLHFGNGTRLTVT.